One and the same sample provided the 22 T cell receptor beta chains below, sequenced in a study of identical twins. TCRdb re-called the 5' RACE reads through MiXCR, storing one row per CDR3 protein. The profile covers around 670,000 distinct CDR3 sequences, with roughly 6.2% appearing a single time and roughly 1.8% taken by the ten largest. The sequencing sample was made of naive T cells sorted from blood. The receptors stem from a man younger than 35 in good health.

This clonotype was seen a few times. The rearrangement uses TRBV20-1 and TRBJ1-5; 9 nucleotides match TRBD1. Germline lookup yields CDR1 DFQATT and CDR2 SNEGSKA (reference sequence). Trimming took 5 bases from V and 8 from J; bases not matched to a gene: 16. The CDR3 extends over 16 amino acids. In DNA form, the CDR3 reads TGCAGTGCTCGTCGACCGTCAAGACAGGGGGACAAGCCCCAGCATTTT. Translated, it gives CSARRPSRQGDKPQHF.

The CDR3 loop reads CASSLNLAPGSGANVLTF. CDR3 bases: TGCGCCAGCAGCTTGAATTTGGCCCCGGGTTCTGGGGCCAACGTCCTGACTTTC. V gene TRBV5-1 combines with J gene TRBJ2-6; D unclear. This CDR3 contains 18 residues. The germline gives CDR1 SGHRS, CDR2 YFSETQ. The V gene lost 1 base and the J gene lost 1 base, with 15 bases spanning the gap.

The rearrangement uses TRBV4-3 and TRBJ2-7; no clear D. CDR1 is LGHNA and CDR2 is YSLEER in the germline V gene. V was pared by 0 bases and J by 3 bases, with 12 bases between. This CDR3 is built from 15 residues. In DNA, the CDR3 is TGCGCCAGCAGCCAAGATCGGGCCAACCTCTACGAGCAGTACTTC. This sequence encodes CASSQDRANLYEQYF.

The chain has TRBV11-3 and TRBJ2-1; 9 bases map to TRBD2. There are 16 residues in the CDR3. Losses at the gene ends were 4 bases for V and 2 bases for J; bases not matched to a gene: 6. The V gene's germline CDR1 is SGHNT and CDR2 YENEEA. The CDR3 DNA sequence: TGTGCCAGCAGCTCCTTAGCGGGAGACACCTACAATGAGCAGTTCTTC. It encodes CASSSLAGDTYNEQFF. Variable domain in full (rest from reference TRBV11-3 and TRBJ2-1): EAGVVQSPRYKIIEKKQPVAFWCNPISGHNTLYWYLQNLGQGPELLIRYENEEAVDDSQLPKDRFSAERLKGVDSTLKIQPAELGDSAVYLCASSSLAGDTYNEQFFGPGTRLTVL.

This clonotype has only a few counts. This chain joins TRBV15 and TRBJ2-7, with TRBD1 matching 8 bases. Germline lookup yields CDR1 LNHNV and CDR2 YYDKDF (reference sequence). The CDR3 is 16 residues long. Losses at the gene ends were 1 base for V and 0 bases for J; bases not matched to a gene: 5. For the CDR3, the DNA is TGTGCCACCAGCAGAGGATGGACAGGGAGCTCCTACGAGCAGTACTTC. It translates to CATSRGWTGSSYEQYF.

This clonotype was found many times. This chain connects TRBV5-5 to TRBJ1-1; D might be TRBD1 (6 bases). The CDR3 covers 14 residues. Germline values: CDR1 SGHKS, CDR2 YYEKEE (reference sequence). V dropped 1 base and J dropped 5 bases, with 12 bases sitting between them. The CDR3, as DNA: TGTGCCAGCAGCTTGTATGGGGGCGGGACTGAAGCTTTCTTT. Its translation: CASSLYGGGTEAFF. Based on the CDR3 plus reference TRBV5-5 and TRBJ1-1, the full variable domain is DAGVTQSPTHLIKTRGQQVTLRCSPISGHKSVSWYQQVLGQGPQFIFQYYEKEERGRGNFPDRFSARQFPNYSSELNVNALLLGDSALYLCASSLYGGGTEAFFGQGTRLTVV.

The sample holds many counts of this clonotype. J is TRBJ1-2 and V is TRBV20-1; no reliable D call. There are 12 residues in the CDR3. CDR1 DFQATT and CDR2 SNEGSKA come from the germline V gene (reference sequence). With 1 base removed from V and 8 bases from J, the gap between germline ends came to 11 bases. The CDR3 nucleotides read TGCAGTGCTAGAGGGGGAGCGAGCGGCTACACCTTC. This codes for CSARGGASGYTF.

This clonotype was picked up many times. The chain carries TRBV27 and TRBJ2-1, with D hard to call. The V end lost 0 bases, the J end lost 7 bases, and 10 bases lay between the germline ends. The CDR3 loop spans 14 amino acids. Germline loops: CDR1 MNHEY, CDR2 SMNVEV (reference sequence). CDR3 loop: CASSLSYERNEQFF. The CDR3 region has the DNA TGTGCCAGCAGTTTATCGTACGAAAGAAATGAGCAGTTCTTC.

The table lists this clonotype with many counts. This chain links TRBV12-3 or TRBV12-4 with TRBJ1-1; D is unresolved. With 3 bases removed from V and 5 bases from J, the gap between germline ends came to 13 bases. This CDR3 is 14 amino acids long. The DNA for the CDR3 is TGTGCCAGCAGTTTGAGGGCCCAAAGAACTGAAGCTTTCTTT. It is translated as CASSLRAQRTEAFF.

There are a few counts of this clonotype. The chain combines TRBV10-3 with TRBJ2-7, with D perhaps matching TRBD1 or TRBD2 (5 bases each). V was trimmed by 2 bases and J by 6 bases, leaving 14 bases between them. This CDR3 is 14 amino acids long. From germline, CDR1 is ENHRY and CDR2 SYGVKD. CDR3 sequence (DNA): TGTGCCATCAGTGAGGGGACCTGGGCCCTCGAGCAGTACGTC. Its translation is CAISEGTWALEQYV.

This clonotype appeared many times. The genes are TRBV10-3 and TRBJ2-7; weak D call: TRBD2 (6 bases). V lost 9 bases and J lost 3, with 27 bases in between. This CDR3 has 17 residues. Germline V gene sequence: CDR1 ENHRY, CDR2 SYGVKD. The CDR3 here is CAIAPRLGSRGHYEQYF. Here the CDR3 DNA reads TGTGCCATAGCCCCCCGACTAGGATCCCGAGGACACTACGAGCAGTACTTC.

This clonotype was counted a few times. This sequence joins TRBV7-9 and TRBJ2-6; D may correspond to TRBD1 or TRBD2 (5 bases each). The CDR3 spans 15 residues. Trimming shortened V by 8 bases and J by 4 bases, and 15 bases separated the two germline ends. In germline, CDR1 is SEHNR, CDR2 FQNEAQ (reference sequence). For the CDR3, the DNA is TGTGCCAGCCCGGGACCTTCTGGAGGGGCCAACGTCCTGACTTTC. This gives the protein CASPGPSGGANVLTF.

This clonotype showed up many times. The chain joins TRBV12-3 or TRBV12-4 to TRBJ1-1; D might be TRBD1 (6 bases). The CDR3 is 14 residues long. Trimming took off 3 bases at V and 5 bases at J, with 13 bases between the two ends. CDR3 loop: CASSFQGRRTEAFF. In DNA, the CDR3 is TGTGCCAGCAGTTTTCAGGGGCGCCGAACTGAAGCTTTCTTT.

The table lists this clonotype with many counts. The chain employs TRBV28 and TRBJ1-1; D remains unclear. The germline V and J ends were trimmed by 5 bases and 1 base, with 20 bases remaining between them. Per the germline V gene, CDR1 is MDHEN and CDR2 is SYDVKM. The CDR3 is 17 amino acids. CDR3 amino acids: CASSKRVFSEKNTEAFF. CDR3 coding DNA: TGTGCCAGCAGTAAGAGGGTTTTCTCCGAAAAGAACACTGAAGCTTTCTTT. Looking up the rest from reference TRBV28 and TRBJ1-1 gives the full variable domain: DVKVTQSSRYLVKRTGEKVFLECVQDMDHENMFWYRQDPGLGLRLIYFSYDVKMKEKGDIPEGYSVSREKKERFSLILESASTNQTSMYLCASSKRVFSEKNTEAFFGQGTRLTVV.

This clonotype was counted ten times or more. This chain joins TRBV7-2 and TRBJ2-3; 11 bases are shared with TRBD2. This CDR3 contains 15 residues. Germline CDR1 is SGHTA and CDR2 is FQGNSA. Unmatched junction bases numbered 6, after V lost 5 bases and J lost 5 bases. CDR3 in DNA: TGTGCCAGCAGCCGGACTAGCGGGTCGGGAGATACGCAGTATTTT. Its translation is CASSRTSGSGDTQYF. The variable domain in full, completed from reference TRBV7-2 and TRBJ2-3, reads GAGVSQSPSNKVTEKGKDVELRCDPISGHTALYWYRQSLGQGLEFLIYFQGNSAPDKSGLPSDRFSAERTGGSVSTLTIQRTQQEDSAVYLCASSRTSGSGDTQYFGPGTRLTVL.

This clonotype was detected many times. The chain carries TRBV20-1 and TRBJ2-6, with D maybe TRBD1 (6 bases). Germline CDR1 is DFQATT and CDR2 is SNEGSKA (reference sequence). Trimming removed 6 bases from V and 0 bases from J, with 18 bases in between. CDR3 size: 17 residues. CDR3 bases: TGCAGTGCCGGTTCTCTTTGGACAGCCTCTGGGGCCAACGTCCTGACTTTC. This codes for CSAGSLWTASGANVLTF.

This sequence joins TRBV27 and TRBJ2-1, with 11 bases fitting TRBD2. Germline loops: CDR1 MNHEY, CDR2 SMNVEV (reference sequence). This CDR3 is 21 amino acids long. The ends lost 3 bases at V and 3 bases at J; junction bases unmatched: 19. The CDR3 DNA reads TGTGCCAGCAGTTTGTATCGGGGGTGGGGGGTGACTAGCGGGAACTACAATGAGCAGTTCTTC. Protein: CASSLYRGWGVTSGNYNEQFF.

This clonotype was detected a few times. This sequence joins TRBV11-2 and TRBJ2-2; D not certain. The CDR3 is 13 amino acids. Trimming shortened V by 3 bases and J by 6 bases, and 8 bases separated the two germline ends. From germline, CDR1 is SGHAT and CDR2 FQNNGV. In DNA, the CDR3 is TGTGCCAGCAGCTTCCTTCGCGCCGGGGAGCTGTTTTTT. As protein: CASSFLRAGELFF.

In its sample, this clonotype was seen many times. The V call is TRBV29-1, the J call TRBJ2-5; D is uncertain. V was shortened by 3 bases and J by 2 bases, with 7 bases between the two germline ends. Germline CDR1 is SQVTM and CDR2 is ANQGSEA. The CDR3 length is 12 residues. CDR3 nucleotides: TGCAGCGTTGAGGCCAGTCAAGAGACCCAGTACTTC. It is translated as CSVEASQETQYF.

The chain links TRBV24-1 to TRBJ2-3, with a weak D call TRBD2 (5 bases). This CDR3 contains 14 residues. V lost 0 bases, J lost 5 bases, and 8 bases lay in between. The V gene's germline CDR1 is KGHDR and CDR2 SFDVKD. CDR3: CATSDLDYGDTQYF. As DNA, the CDR3 is TGTGCCACCAGTGATTTGGACTACGGAGATACGCAGTATTTT.

This clonotype appeared a few times. The rearrangement joins TRBV7-3 to TRBJ1-1; 8 nucleotides align to TRBD1. The germline gives CDR1 SGHTA, CDR2 FQGTGA. The CDR3 contains 14 residues. Trimming removed 5 bases from V and 5 bases from J; junction bases left unmatched: 7. CDR3 DNA: TGTGCCAGCAGCCCGACAGGGGTGCAAACTGAAGCTTTCTTT. This translates into CASSPTGVQTEAFF.

This clonotype was recorded at least ten times. V and J are TRBV5-1 and TRBJ2-1; TRBD1 matches 9 bases. CDR3 length: 13 amino acids. CDR1 is SGHRS, CDR2 YFSETQ, per germline. Trimming cost V 3 bases and J 14 bases; bases outside gene matches: 9. The CDR3 protein is CASSWDRAQGEFF. The DNA for the CDR3 is TGCGCCAGCAGCTGGGACAGGGCACAAGGAGAGTTCTTC.